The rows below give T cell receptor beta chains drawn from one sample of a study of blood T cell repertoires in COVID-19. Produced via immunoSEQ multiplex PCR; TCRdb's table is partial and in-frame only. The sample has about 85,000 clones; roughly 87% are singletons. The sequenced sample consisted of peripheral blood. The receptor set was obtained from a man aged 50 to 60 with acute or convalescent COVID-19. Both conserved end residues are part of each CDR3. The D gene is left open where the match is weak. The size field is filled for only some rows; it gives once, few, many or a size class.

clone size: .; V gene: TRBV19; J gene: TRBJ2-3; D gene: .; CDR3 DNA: TGTGCCAGTAGTGTCAGACAGGCCACAGATACGCAGTATTTT; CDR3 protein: CASSVRQATDTQYF
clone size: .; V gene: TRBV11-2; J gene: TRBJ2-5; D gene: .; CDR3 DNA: TGTGCCAGCAGCCCCCGCCCCGACAGCTTACTGGAGACCCAGTACTTC; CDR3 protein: CASSPRPDSLLETQYF
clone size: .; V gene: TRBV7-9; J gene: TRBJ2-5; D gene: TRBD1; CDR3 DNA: TGTGCCAGCAGCCCGTATTCGACAGGGGAGGAGACCCAGTACTTC; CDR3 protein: CASSPYSTGEETQYF
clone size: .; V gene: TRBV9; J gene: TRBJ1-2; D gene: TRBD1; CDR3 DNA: TGTGCCAGCAGCGTATCACAGGGGATATATGGCTACACCTTC; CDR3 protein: CASSVSQGIYGYTF
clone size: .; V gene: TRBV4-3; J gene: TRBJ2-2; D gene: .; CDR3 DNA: TGCGCCAGCAGCCAAGATGGCAGGGTGAACACCGGGGAGCTGTTTTTT; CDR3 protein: CASSQDGRVNTGELFF
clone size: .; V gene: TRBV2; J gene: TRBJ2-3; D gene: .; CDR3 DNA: TGTGCCAGCAGTGCCGTCTCCGGGGCGCAGTATTTT; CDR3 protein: CASSAVSGAQYF
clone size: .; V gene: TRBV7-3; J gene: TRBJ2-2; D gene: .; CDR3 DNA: TGTGCCAGCAGCTTAAATGTGGGGCGCACCGGGGAGCTGTTTTTT; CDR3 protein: CASSLNVGRTGELFF
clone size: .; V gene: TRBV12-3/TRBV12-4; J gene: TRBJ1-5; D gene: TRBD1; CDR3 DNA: TGTGCCAGCAGGGGACAGGTAGGCAAGCATTTT; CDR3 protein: CASRGQVGKHF
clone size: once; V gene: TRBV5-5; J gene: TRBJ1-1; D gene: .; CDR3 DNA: TGTGCCAGCAGGGTGGGGAGGACGAACACTGAAGCTTTCTTT; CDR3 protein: CASRVGRTNTEAFF
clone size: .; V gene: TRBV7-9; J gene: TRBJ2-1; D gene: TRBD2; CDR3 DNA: TGTGCCAGCAGCCAAATGGCGGGGGTGGTCAATGAGCAGTTCTTC; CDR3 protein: CASSQMAGVVNEQFF
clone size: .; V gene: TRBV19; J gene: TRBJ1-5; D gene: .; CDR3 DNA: TGTGCCAGTAGTAGGTGGGCAGGCGAAGGGCCCCAGCATTTT; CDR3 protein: CASSRWAGEGPQHF
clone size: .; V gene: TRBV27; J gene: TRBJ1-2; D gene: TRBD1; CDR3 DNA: TGTGCCAGCGGGACAGGGGTTTGGGGCTACACCTTC; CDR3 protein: CASGTGVWGYTF
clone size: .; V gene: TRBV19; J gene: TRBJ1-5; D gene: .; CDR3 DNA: TGTGCCAGTAGTATAATACAGACCCAAAGCAATCAGCCCCAGCATTTT; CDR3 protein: CASSIIQTQSNQPQHF
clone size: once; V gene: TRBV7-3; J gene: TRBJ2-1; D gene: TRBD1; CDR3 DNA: TGTGCCAGCAGCCCCCAACCGGGACAGAACAATGAGCAGTTCTTC; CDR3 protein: CASSPQPGQNNEQFF
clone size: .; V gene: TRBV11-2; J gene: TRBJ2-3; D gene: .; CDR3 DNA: TGTGCCAGCAGCTTAGTCAGGGATGGGGATACGCAGTATTTT; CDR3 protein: CASSLVRDGDTQYF
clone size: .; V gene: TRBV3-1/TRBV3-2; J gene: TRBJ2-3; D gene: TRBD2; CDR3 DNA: TGTGCCAGCAGCCCCGAGCGGGAGACCTACGATACGCAGTATTTT; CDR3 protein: CASSPERETYDTQYF
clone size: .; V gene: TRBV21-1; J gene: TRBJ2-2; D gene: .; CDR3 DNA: TGTGCCAGCAACGTGACAGGGTCCACCGGGGAGCTGTTTTTT; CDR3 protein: CASNVTGSTGELFF
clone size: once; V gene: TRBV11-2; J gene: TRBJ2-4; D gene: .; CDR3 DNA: TGTGCCAGCAGCTCAGGACCCTTAGGGGCCATTCAGTACTTC; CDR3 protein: CASSSGPLGAIQYF
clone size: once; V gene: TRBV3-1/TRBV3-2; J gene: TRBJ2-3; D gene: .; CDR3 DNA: TGTGCCAGCAGCCAAGCGGATACGCAGTATTTT; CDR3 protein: CASSQADTQYF
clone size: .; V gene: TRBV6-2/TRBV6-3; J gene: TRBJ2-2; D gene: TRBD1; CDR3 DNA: TGTGCCAGCAGTTACTCGAAGGGACAGGGGGACGCCCGGGAGCTGTTTTTT; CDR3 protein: CASSYSKGQGDARELFF
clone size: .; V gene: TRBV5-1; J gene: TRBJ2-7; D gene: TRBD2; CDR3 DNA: TGCGCCAGCAGCTCCGAGCGGGGGGGAGGTTACGAGCAGTACTTC; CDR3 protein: CASSSERGGGYEQYF
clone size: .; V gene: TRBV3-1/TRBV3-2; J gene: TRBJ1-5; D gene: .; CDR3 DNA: TGTGCCAGCAGCCAAGTGGGGGCATTTCAGCCCCAGCATTTT; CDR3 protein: CASSQVGAFQPQHF
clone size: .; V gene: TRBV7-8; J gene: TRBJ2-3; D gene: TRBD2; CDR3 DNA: TGTGCCAGCAGCAAAAGGGTCGCGGGGGGGCAAGATACGCAGTATTTT; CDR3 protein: CASSKRVAGGQDTQYF
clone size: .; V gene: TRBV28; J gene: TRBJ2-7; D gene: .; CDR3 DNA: TGTGCCAGCACCCCGAGGGGGGGCGGGAGATTCTACGAGCAGTACTTC; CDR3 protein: CASTPRGGGRFYEQYF
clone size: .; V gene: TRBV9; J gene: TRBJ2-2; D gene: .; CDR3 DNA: TGTGCCAGCAGCGTAGTCCCAGCGGAGAACACCGGGGAGCTGTTTTTT; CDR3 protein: CASSVVPAENTGELFF
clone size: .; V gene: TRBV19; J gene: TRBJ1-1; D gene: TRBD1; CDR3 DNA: TGTGCCAGTAGTACGGACAGGCCTATGAACACTGAAGCTTTCTTT; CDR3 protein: CASSTDRPMNTEAFF
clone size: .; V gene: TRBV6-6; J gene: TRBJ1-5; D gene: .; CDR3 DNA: TGTGCCAGCGGCTCCCTTACATTTCAGCCCCAGCATTTT; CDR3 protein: CASGSLTFQPQHF
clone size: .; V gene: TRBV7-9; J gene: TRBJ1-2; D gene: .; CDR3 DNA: TGTGCCAGCAGCAAAACCCTCAGTGGCTACACCTTC; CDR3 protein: CASSKTLSGYTF
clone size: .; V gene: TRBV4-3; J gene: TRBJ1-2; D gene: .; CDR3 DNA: TGCGCCAGCAGCCAAGACGCGGACAGCTTCCCCTATGGCTACACCTTC; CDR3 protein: CASSQDADSFPYGYTF
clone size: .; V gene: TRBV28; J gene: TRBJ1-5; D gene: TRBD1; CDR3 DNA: TGTGCCAGCAATTGGGGACAGGGGGCAAATCAGCCCCAGCATTTT; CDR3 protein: CASNWGQGANQPQHF
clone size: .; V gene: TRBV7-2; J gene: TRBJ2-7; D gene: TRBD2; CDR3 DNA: TGTGCCAGCAGCAGAACTAGCGGGGCCTACGAGCAGTACTTC; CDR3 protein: CASSRTSGAYEQYF
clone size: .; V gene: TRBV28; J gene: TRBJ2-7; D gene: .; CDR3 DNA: TGTGCCAGCAGCAGTCTTGCGCAGGGGGGCTACGAGCAGTACTTC; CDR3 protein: CASSSLAQGGYEQYF
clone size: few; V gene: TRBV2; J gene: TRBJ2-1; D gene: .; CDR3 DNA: TGTGCCAGCAGTGAACGGCTAGTCCCAGCCAATGAGCAGTTCTTC; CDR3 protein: CASSERLVPANEQFF
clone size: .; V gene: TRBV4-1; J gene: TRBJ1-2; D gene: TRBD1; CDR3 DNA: TGCGCCAGCAGCCAGACCCTCCTCGGACAGGGGGCACCCTTGAGTGGCTACACCTTC; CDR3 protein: CASSQTLLGQGAPLSGYTF
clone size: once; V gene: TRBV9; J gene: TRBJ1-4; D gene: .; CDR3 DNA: TGTGCCAGCAGCGAGGGGGTGGGCAGTGCAACTAATGAAAAACTGTTTTTT; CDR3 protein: CASSEGVGSATNEKLFF
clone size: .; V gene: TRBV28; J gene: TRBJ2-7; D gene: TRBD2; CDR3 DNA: TGTGCCAGCAGTTTGTGGGCGGGAGGGACCTACGAGCAGTACTTC; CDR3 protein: CASSLWAGGTYEQYF
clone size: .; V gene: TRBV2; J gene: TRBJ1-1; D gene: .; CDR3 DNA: TGTGCCAGCAAAGTGAGCACTGAAGCTTTCTTT; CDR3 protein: CASKVSTEAFF
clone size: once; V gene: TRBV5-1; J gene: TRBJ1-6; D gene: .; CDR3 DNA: TGCGCCAGCAGCGAGACCTCGGGTCATTCACCCCTCCACTTT; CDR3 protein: CASSETSGHSPLHF
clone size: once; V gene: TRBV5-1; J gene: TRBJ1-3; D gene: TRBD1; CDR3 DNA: TGCGCCAGCAGCTCTCAGGGGGATGGAAACACCATATATTTT; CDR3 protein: CASSSQGDGNTIYF
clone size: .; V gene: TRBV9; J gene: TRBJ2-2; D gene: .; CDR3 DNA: TGTGCCAGCAGCGTCGGTAGCGCCCGGGCCGGGGAGCTGTTTTTT; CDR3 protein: CASSVGSARAGELFF
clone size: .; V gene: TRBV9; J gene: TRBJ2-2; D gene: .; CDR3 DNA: TGTGCCAGCAGCGTAGTCTCGAACACCGGGGAGCTGTTTTTT; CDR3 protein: CASSVVSNTGELFF
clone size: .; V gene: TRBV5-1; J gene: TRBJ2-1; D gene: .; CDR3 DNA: TGCGCCAGCAGCTGGGCTACTCTCAGCTCCTACAATGAGCAGTTCTTC; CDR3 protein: CASSWATLSSYNEQFF
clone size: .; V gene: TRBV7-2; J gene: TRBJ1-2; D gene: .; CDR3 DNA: TGTGCCAGCAGCTTGGAGATCTATGGCTACACCTTC; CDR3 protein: CASSLEIYGYTF
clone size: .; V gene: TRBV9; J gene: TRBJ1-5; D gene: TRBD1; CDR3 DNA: TGTGCCAGCAGCAGCCGGGACAGGGAAGGTCAGCCCCAGCATTTT; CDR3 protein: CASSSRDREGQPQHF